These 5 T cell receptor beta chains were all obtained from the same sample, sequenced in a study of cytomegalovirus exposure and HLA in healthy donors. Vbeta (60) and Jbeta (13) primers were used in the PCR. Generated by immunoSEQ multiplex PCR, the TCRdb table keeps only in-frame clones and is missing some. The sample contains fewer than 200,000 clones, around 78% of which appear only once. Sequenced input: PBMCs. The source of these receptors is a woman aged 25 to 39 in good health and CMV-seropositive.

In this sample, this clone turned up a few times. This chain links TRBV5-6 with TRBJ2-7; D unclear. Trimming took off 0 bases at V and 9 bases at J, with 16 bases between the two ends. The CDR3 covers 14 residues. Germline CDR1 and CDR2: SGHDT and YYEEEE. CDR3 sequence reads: CASSLVAGSTGQYF. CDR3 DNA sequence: TGTGCCAGCAGCTTGGTGGCAGGCTCAACCGGGCAGTACTTC. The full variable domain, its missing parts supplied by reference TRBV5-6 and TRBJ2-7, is DAGVTQSPTHLIKTRGQQVTLRCSPKSGHDTVSWYQQALGQGPQFIFQYYEEEERQRGNFPDRFSGHQFPNYSSELNVNALLLGDSALYLCASSLVAGSTGQYFGPGTRLTVT.

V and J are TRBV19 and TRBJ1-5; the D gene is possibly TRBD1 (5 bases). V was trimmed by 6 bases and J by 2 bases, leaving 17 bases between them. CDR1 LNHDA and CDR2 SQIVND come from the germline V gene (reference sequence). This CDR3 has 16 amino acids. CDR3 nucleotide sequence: TGTGCCAGTAGGGAAGGACACCAGTATGGCAATCAGCCCCAGCATTTT. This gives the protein CASREGHQYGNQPQHF.

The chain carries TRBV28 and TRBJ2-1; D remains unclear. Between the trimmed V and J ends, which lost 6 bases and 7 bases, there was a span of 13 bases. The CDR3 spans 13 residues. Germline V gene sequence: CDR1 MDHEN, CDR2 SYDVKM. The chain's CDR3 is CASRRYGYNEQFF. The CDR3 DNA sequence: TGTGCCAGCAGGCGTTACGGGTATAATGAGCAGTTCTTC.

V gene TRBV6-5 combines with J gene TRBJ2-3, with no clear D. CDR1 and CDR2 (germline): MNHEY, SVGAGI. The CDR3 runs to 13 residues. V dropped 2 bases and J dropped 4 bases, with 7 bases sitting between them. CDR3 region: CASSYHGADTQYF. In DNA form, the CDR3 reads TGTGCCAGCAGTTACCATGGAGCAGATACGCAGTATTTT.

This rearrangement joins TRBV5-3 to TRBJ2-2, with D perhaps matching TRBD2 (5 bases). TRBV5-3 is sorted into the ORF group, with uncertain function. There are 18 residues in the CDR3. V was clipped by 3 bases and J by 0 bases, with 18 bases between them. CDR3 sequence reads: CARSSLRCGPTNTGELFF. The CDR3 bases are TGTGCCAGAAGCTCCCTTCGGTGCGGGCCCACGAACACCGGGGAGCTGTTTTTT.